This is a list of T cell receptor beta chains from one sample in a study of shared T cell receptors in the human thymus. Sequenced by immunoSEQ multiplex PCR; TCRdb stores in-frame clones only, minus some. The data show about 380,000 clones, with about 95% seen just once and roughly 0.02% held by the top ten. The specimen sequenced was thymocytes. These receptors originate from a human donor. Both conserved end residues are part of each CDR3. The D gene is left open where the match is weak. Only some rows state a clone size, as once, few, many or a class for expanded clones.

j_call,v_call,d_call,clone_size,cdr3_nt,cdr3_aa
TRBJ2-7,TRBV5-1,TRBD1,.,TGCGCCAGCAGCTGGGTTGACAGGGGTTCCAACGAGCAGTACTTC,CASSWVDRGSNEQYF
TRBJ2-7,TRBV15,TRBD2,.,TGTGCCACCACCGACGGACTAGCGGCTACCTACGAGCAGTACTTC,CATTDGLAATYEQYF
TRBJ2-1,TRBV9,.,.,TGTGCCAGCAGCGTAGGGCGGGGCAGATACAATGAGCAGTTCTTC,CASSVGRGRYNEQFF
TRBJ2-1,TRBV9,.,once,TGTGCCAGCAGCGTGGCTGAGCACAATGAGCAGTTCTTC,CASSVAEHNEQFF
TRBJ2-7,TRBV15,TRBD1,.,TGTGCCACCAGCAGAGGCGTGGGACAGGCCACCTCCTACGAGCAGTACTTC,CATSRGVGQATSYEQYF
TRBJ1-2,TRBV7-6,TRBD1,.,TGTGCCAGCAGCTTTGAGTTGAAAGGGGGCGTTGGCTACACCTTC,CASSFELKGGVGYTF
TRBJ1-2,TRBV6-4,.,once,TGTGCCAGCAGTGACGGACTACCCCCCCGCAACTATGGCTACACCTTC,CASSDGLPPRNYGYTF
TRBJ2-7,TRBV7-3,TRBD2,.,TGTGCCAGCAGCTTGAAGCGGGAGGGCCGGGACGAGCAGTACTTC,CASSLKREGRDEQYF
TRBJ1-5,TRBV28,.,.,TGTGCCAGCAGTTTGTGGGGCAATCAGCCCCAGCATTTT,CASSLWGNQPQHF
TRBJ2-7,TRBV11-3,TRBD1,.,TGTGCCAGCAGCAGGGGGCCCAGCTCCTACGAGCAGTACTTC,CASSRGPSSYEQYF
TRBJ1-4,TRBV4-1,TRBD1,.,TGCGCCAGCAGCCAAGAATTACGACAGGGCGGATCTAATGAAAAACTGTTTTTT,CASSQELRQGGSNEKLFF
TRBJ2-2,TRBV10-1,TRBD1,.,TGCGCCAGCTCTGGGACAGGGGATAGTTTCCGGGGAGCTGTTTTT,CASSGTGDSFRGAVF
TRBJ2-1,TRBV7-2,TRBD2,.,TGTGCCAGCAGCTTAGACGTCGGGGCTAGCGGGGGCAATGAGCAGTTCTTC,CASSLDVGASGGNEQFF
TRBJ2-1,TRBV27,.,.,TGTGCCAGCAGTTTATTTGCGGACCAAGGCAATGAGCAGTTCTTC,CASSLFADQGNEQFF
TRBJ1-3,TRBV5-1,.,.,TGCGCCAGCAGCTGGGGGTCCTCTGGAAACACCATATATTTT,CASSWGSSGNTIYF
TRBJ2-2,TRBV10-1,.,once,TGCGCCAGCAGTGATGGGACCTACACCGGGGAGCTGTTTTTT,CASSDGTYTGELFF